This is a list of T cell receptor beta chains from one sample in a study of blood T cells in healthy people across ages. TCRdb analysed the 5' RACE reads with MiXCR anew, one entry per CDR3 protein. The table records about 1.1 million distinct CDR3 sequences, 35% to 40% of them present only once. Sequencing was done on a sample of blood. These receptors originate from a young man in good health. CDR3s include the opening cysteine and the closing phenylalanine or tryptophan. The order of the fields is clone size, V gene, CDR3 length, D gene, J gene, CDR3 protein, CDR3 DNA. The D gene is left open where the match is weak. Some rows mark clone size as missing; the rest say once, few, many or name a class of expanded clone.

NA	TRBV27	17	NA	TRBJ1-4	CASSDRPPILGNEKLFF	TGTGCCAGCAGTGACAGGCCCCCCATTCTAGGAAATGAAAAACTGTTTTTT
few	TRBV20-1	13	TRBD1	TRBJ1-5	CSLYRGSNQPQHF	TGCAGTCTCTACAGGGGCAGCAATCAGCCCCAGCATTTT
NA	TRBV7-8	16	NA	TRBJ1-4	CANSPTWDSANEKLFF	TGTGCCAACAGCCCTACCTGGGACTCGGCTAATGAAAAACTGTTTTTT
NA	TRBV12-3/TRBV12-4	14	NA	TRBJ2-5	CASILLGEEETQYF	TGTGCCAGCATTTTACTGGGCGAAGAAGAGACCCAGTACTTC
NA	TRBV5-1	16	NA	TRBJ1-4	CASRLNGGATNEKLFF	TGCGCCAGCAGACTCAACGGGGGGGCAACTAATGAAAAACTGTTTTTT
few	TRBV24-1	21	NA	TRBJ1-6	CATSDLPPDHRPSSYNSPLHF	TGTGCCACCAGTGATTTGCCGCCGGATCACAGGCCAAGCTCCTATAATTCACCCCTCCACTTT
NA	TRBV27	15	NA	TRBJ1-6	CASREPDAHNSPLHF	TGTGCCAGCAGGGAACCGGACGCACACAATTCACCCCTCCACTTT
few	TRBV6-5	15	NA	TRBJ1-2	CASSYNPAGGHGYTF	TGTGCCAGCAGTTACAATCCTGCCGGGGGCCATGGCTACACCTTC
few	TRBV27	14	NA	TRBJ1-1	CASRIGRVNTEAFF	TGTGCCAGCAGAATAGGACGGGTGAACACTGAAGCTTTCTTT
NA	TRBV6-5	14	TRBD1	TRBJ1-2	CASSYEGAPYGYTF	TGTGCCAGCAGTTACGAGGGGGCTCCCTATGGCTACACCTTC
few	TRBV9	16	NA	TRBJ2-3	CASSVDGLSSTDTQYF	TGTGCCAGCAGCGTAGATGGCCTCTCTAGCACAGATACGCAGTATTTT
NA	TRBV5-1	14	NA	TRBJ1-1	CASSFSTGNAEAFF	TGCGCCAGCAGCTTTAGCACAGGGAACGCTGAAGCTTTCTTT
few	TRBV20-1	13	NA	TRBJ1-2	CSASGHRSYGYTF	TGCAGTGCTAGTGGACACCGGTCGTATGGCTACACCTTC
NA	TRBV5-6	13	NA	TRBJ1-1	CASSHDGSTEAFF	TGTGCCAGCAGCCATGACGGTAGCACTGAAGCTTTCTTT
NA	TRBV7-8	16	TRBD2	TRBJ2-1	CASSLGSSGTNNEQFF	TGTGCCAGCAGCTTAGGAAGTAGCGGGACCAACAATGAGCAGTTCTTC
NA	TRBV27	16	TRBD1	TRBJ2-1	CASSLRDRLQLDEQFF	TGTGCCAGCAGTTTAAGGGACAGGTTGCAACTAGACGAGCAGTTCTTC
few	TRBV6-2/TRBV6-3	13	TRBD2	TRBJ2-7	CASRRSGDYEQYF	TGTGCCAGCAGGCGTAGCGGGGACTACGAGCAGTACTTC
NA	TRBV25-1	17	TRBD1	TRBJ2-6	CASSGRTGASGANVLTF	TGTGCCAGCAGTGGAAGGACAGGAGCCTCTGGGGCCAACGTCCTGACTTTC
many	TRBV4-3	14	TRBD1	TRBJ1-1	CASTYDRASTEAFF	TGCGCCAGCACTTATGACAGGGCATCCACTGAAGCTTTCTTT
few	TRBV27	17	TRBD2	TRBJ2-3	CASSLGSLAGGPYTQYF	TGTGCCAGCAGTTTAGGGTCACTAGCGGGGGGGCCATATACGCAGTATTTT
few	TRBV20-1	13	NA	TRBJ2-1	CSAPDYAYNEQFF	TGCAGTGCTCCCGACTATGCTTACAATGAGCAGTTCTTC
NA	TRBV3-1	14	NA	TRBJ1-1	CASSQLRSDTEAFF	TGTGCCAGCAGCCAACTGAGATCCGACACTGAAGCTTTCTTT
NA	TRBV7-2	13	NA	TRBJ1-6	CAIVDSNNSPLHF	TGTGCCATCGTCGACAGCAATAATTCACCCCTCCACTTT
few	TRBV7-2	11	NA	TRBJ1-4	CASSLIEKLFF	TGTGCCAGCAGCTTAATAGAAAAACTGTTTTTT
few	TRBV12-3/TRBV12-4	16	NA	TRBJ2-7	CASSLGWGGHSYEQYF	TGTGCCAGCAGCTTAGGATGGGGGGGCCACTCCTACGAGCAGTACTTC
few	TRBV24-1	15	TRBD1	TRBJ2-5	CATSDTGTAQETQYF	TGTGCCACCAGTGATACCGGGACAGCCCAAGAGACCCAGTACTTC
NA	TRBV12-3/TRBV12-4	14	NA	TRBJ2-3	CASTRTGFTDVEYF	TGTGCCAGCACCCGGACTGGATTTACAGATGTGGAGTATTTT
NA	TRBV12-3/TRBV12-4	14	TRBD1	TRBJ1-1	CASSLRQGTTEAFF	TGTGCCAGCAGTTTACGACAGGGCACCACTGAAGCTTTCTTT
NA	TRBV20-1	14	NA	TRBJ1-1	CSTKSDRLNTEAFF	TGCAGTACTAAGTCGGACAGACTTAACACTGAAGCTTTCTTT
NA	TRBV9	12	NA	TRBJ1-2	CASSVTGEGYTF	TGTGCCAGCAGCGTAACCGGGGAGGGCTACACCTTC
few	TRBV4-2	16	NA	TRBJ2-7	CASSLQRGDNSYEQYF	TGTGCCAGCAGCCTCCAAAGGGGGGACAACTCCTACGAGCAGTACTTC
many	TRBV6-6	14	NA	TRBJ2-1	CASSSTSGKNEQFF	TGTGCCAGCAGTTCTACGTCAGGGAAGAATGAGCAGTTCTTC
many	TRBV6-6	15	TRBD1	TRBJ2-7	CASRYDRELSYEQYF	TGTGCCAGCAGGTACGACAGGGAACTATCCTACGAGCAGTACTTC
few	TRBV9	15	NA	TRBJ1-2	CASSEGGVRNYGYTF	TGTGCCAGCAGCGAGGGGGGGGTTCGCAACTATGGCTACACCTTC
NA	TRBV2	14	NA	TRBJ1-2	CASSVQRSAGGYTF	TGTGCCAGCAGTGTACAACGTTCGGCGGGGGGCTACACCTTC
NA	TRBV27	16	NA	TRBJ2-3	CASSTGFGVGTDTQYF	TGTGCCAGCAGTACCGGCTTCGGGGTGGGGACAGATACGCAGTATTTT
NA	TRBV7-8	15	NA	TRBJ1-1	CASSSGHRTDTEAFF	TGTGCCAGCAGCTCGGGACATAGAACGGACACTGAAGCTTTCTTT
NA	TRBV7-2	17	TRBD1	TRBJ2-2	CASSLFWDRVDTGELFF	TGTGCCAGCAGCTTATTTTGGGACAGGGTGGACACCGGGGAGCTGTTTTTT
NA	TRBV13	15	NA	TRBJ2-4	CASSLGRGAKNIQYF	TGTGCCAGCAGCTTAGGAAGGGGGGCCAAAAACATTCAGTACTTC
NA	TRBV2	11	NA	TRBJ2-1	CASRRETEQFF	TGTGCCAGTCGCAGGGAGACTGAGCAGTTCTTC
NA	TRBV6-4	11	NA	TRBJ1-1	CASNRNTEAFF	TGTGCCAGCAACAGGAACACTGAAGCTTTCTTT
NA	TRBV4-1	16	NA	TRBJ2-7	CASSQGRDSGNYEQYF	TGCGCCAGCAGCCAGGGCCGGGACAGCGGGAACTACGAGCAGTACTTC